Below, one TCR beta chain is given with its context. The CDR3 loop spans 14 amino acids. The ends lost 3 bases at V and 4 bases at J; junction bases unmatched: 6. Germline V lookup: CDR1 SQVTM, CDR2 ANQGSEA. The data belong to a study of blood T cell repertoires in COVID-19. Study information: COVID-19 samples collected from the United States, Italy and Spain covered acute and convalescent phases. PBMCs, B-cell-depleted T cells, or T cells provided the cDNA or gDNA that made up the material.

In the original workflow: Reference gene primers were amplified, and this amplification served to estimate nucleated cell counts. Only in-frame clones appear in the TCRdb table, and some are missing; sequencing was by immunoSEQ multiplex PCR. That table is the source of V, J and clone size, and D and trimming were worked out from the DNA. The sample carries 300,000 or so clones, around 87% recorded once. V and J are TRBV29-1 and TRBJ2-3; 8 bases align to TRBD2. The receptor comes from a woman aged 35 to 49 who had recovered from COVID-19. The sample was peripheral blood. DNA for the CDR3: TGCAGCGTTGAGGGCGGGCGGGGGGCAGATACGCAGTATTTT. Protein product: CSVEGGRGADTQYF.